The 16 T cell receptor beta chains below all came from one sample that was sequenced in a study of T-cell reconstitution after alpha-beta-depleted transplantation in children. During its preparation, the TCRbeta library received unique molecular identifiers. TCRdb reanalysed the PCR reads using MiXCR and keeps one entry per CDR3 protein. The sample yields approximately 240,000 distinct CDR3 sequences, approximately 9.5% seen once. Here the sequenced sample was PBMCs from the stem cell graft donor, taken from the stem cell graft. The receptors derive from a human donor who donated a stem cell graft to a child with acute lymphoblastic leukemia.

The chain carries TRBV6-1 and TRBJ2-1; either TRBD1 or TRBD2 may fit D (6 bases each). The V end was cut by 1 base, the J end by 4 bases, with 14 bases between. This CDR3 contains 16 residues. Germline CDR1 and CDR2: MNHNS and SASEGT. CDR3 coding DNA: TGTGCCAGCAGTGAAGGTTGGGGGGCCGTTTACAATGAGCAGTTCTTC. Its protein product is CASSEGWGAVYNEQFF.

The CDR3 reads CASSLPGGGEETQYF. The CDR3 DNA reads as TGTGCCAGCAGCTTACCGGGCGGGGGGGAGGAGACCCAGTACTTC. The chain carries TRBV7-2 and TRBJ2-5, with TRBD2 identical over 9 bases. This CDR3 region has 15 residues. Germline V lookup: CDR1 SGHTA, CDR2 FQGNSA. Trimming took 2 bases from V and 5 from J; bases not matched to a gene: 6.

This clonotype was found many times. The DNA for the CDR3 is TGTGCCAGCAGCCGAAGCGGTGATTCGAAACCCCTCCACTTT. Its translation: CASSRSGDSKPLHF. This chain connects TRBV3-1 to TRBJ1-6; the D is unclear. Germline CDR1 reads LGHDT; CDR2 reads YNNKEL (reference sequence). V was pared by 4 bases and J by 12 bases, with 16 bases between. The CDR3 runs to 14 residues. Using reference TRBV3-1 and TRBJ1-6 for the parts outside the CDR3, the full variable domain is DTAVSQTPKYLVTQMGNDKSIKCEQNLGHDTMYWYKQDSKKFLKIMFSYNNKELIINETVPNRFSPKSPDKAHLNLHINSLELGDSAVYFCASSRSGDSKPLHFGNGTRLTVT.

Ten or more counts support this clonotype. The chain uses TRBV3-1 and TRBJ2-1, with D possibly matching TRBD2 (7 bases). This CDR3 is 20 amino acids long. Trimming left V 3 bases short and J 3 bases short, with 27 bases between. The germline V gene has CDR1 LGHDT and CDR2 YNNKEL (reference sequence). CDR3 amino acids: CASSHSTIPTRGASYNEQFF. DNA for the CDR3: TGTGCCAGCAGCCATTCCACTATACCCACTCGGGGGGCCAGCTACAATGAGCAGTTCTTC.

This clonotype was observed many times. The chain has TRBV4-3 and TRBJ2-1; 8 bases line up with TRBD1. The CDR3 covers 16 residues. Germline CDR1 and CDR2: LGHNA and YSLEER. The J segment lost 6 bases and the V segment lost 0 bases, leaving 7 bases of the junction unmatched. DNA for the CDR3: TGCGCCAGCAGCCAAGATCCGACAGGGGTTTTCAATGAGCAGTTCTTC. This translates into CASSQDPTGVFNEQFF.

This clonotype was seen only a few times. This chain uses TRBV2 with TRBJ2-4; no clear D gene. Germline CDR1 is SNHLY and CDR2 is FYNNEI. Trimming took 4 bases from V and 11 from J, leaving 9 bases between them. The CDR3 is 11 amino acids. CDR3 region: CASSVLYVQYF. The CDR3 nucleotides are TGTGCCAGCAGTGTCTTATACGTTCAGTACTTC.

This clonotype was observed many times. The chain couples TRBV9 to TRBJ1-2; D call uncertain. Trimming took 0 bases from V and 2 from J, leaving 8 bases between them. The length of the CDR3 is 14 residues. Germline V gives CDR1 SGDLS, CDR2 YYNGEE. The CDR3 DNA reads TGTGCCAGCAGCGTAGATAGTGGAAACTATGGCTACACCTTC. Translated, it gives CASSVDSGNYGYTF.

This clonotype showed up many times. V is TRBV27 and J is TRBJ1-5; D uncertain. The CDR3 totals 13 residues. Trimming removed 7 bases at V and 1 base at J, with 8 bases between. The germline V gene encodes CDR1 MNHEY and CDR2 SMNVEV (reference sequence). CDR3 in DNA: TGTGCCAGCAAAATGGGAAGCAATCAGCCCCAGCATTTT. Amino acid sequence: CASKMGSNQPQHF.

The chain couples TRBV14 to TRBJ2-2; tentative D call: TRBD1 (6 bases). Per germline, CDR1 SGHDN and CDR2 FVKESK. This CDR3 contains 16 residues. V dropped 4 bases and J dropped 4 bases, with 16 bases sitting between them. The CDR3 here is CASSRRTERVTGELFF. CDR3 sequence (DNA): TGTGCCAGCAGCCGACGGACAGAAAGGGTCACCGGGGAGCTGTTTTTT. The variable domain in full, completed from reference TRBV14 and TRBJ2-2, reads EAGVTQFPSHSVIEKGQTVTLRCDPISGHDNLYWYRRVMGKEIKFLLHFVKESKQDESGMPNNRFLAERTGGTYSTLKVQPAELEDSGVYFCASSRRTERVTGELFFGEGSRLTVL.

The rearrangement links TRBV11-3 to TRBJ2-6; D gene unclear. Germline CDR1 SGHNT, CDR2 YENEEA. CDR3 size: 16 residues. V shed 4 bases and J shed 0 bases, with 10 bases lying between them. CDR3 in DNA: TGTGCCAGCAGCTCCCGACCGAACTCTGGGGCCAACGTCCTGACTTTC. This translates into CASSSRPNSGANVLTF.

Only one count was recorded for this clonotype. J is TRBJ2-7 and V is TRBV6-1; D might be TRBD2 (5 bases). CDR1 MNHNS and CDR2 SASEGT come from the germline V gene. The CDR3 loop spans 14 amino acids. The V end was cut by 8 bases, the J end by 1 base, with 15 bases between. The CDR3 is CASSPSTGSYEQYF. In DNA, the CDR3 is TGTGCCAGCTCCCCGTCCACGGGGTCCTACGAGCAGTACTTC.

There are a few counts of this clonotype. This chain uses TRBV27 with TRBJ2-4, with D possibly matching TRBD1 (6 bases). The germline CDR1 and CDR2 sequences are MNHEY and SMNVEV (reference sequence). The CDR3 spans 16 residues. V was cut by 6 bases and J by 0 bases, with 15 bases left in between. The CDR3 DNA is TGTGCCAGCAGGCCGACAGGACCACTAGCCAAAAACATTCAGTACTTC. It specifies CASRPTGPLAKNIQYF.

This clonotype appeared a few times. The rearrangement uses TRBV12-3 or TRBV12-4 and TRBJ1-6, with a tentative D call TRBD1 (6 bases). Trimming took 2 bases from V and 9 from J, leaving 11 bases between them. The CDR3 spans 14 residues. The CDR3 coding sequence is TGTGCCAGCAGTTTAACAGGGAGTGCTTCACCCCTCCACTTT. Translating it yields CASSLTGSASPLHF.

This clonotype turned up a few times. CDR3 sequence reads: CSVVDQGRPNYGYTF. The CDR3 DNA is TGCAGCGTTGTGGACCAGGGTCGGCCTAACTATGGCTACACCTTC. V usage is TRBV29-1 and J usage is TRBJ1-2, with a tentative D call TRBD1 (5 bases). Per the germline V gene, CDR1 is SQVTM and CDR2 is ANQGSEA. Trimming pared 4 bases from V and 0 bases from J, leaving 15 bases between. The CDR3 is 15 residues long.

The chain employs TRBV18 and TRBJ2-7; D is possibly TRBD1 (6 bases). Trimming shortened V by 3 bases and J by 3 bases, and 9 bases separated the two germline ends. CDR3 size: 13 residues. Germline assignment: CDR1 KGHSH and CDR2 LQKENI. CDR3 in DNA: TGTGCCAGCTCACCCGGACAGCACTACGAGCAGTACTTC. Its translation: CASSPGQHYEQYF. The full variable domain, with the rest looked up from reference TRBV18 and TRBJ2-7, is NAGVMQNPRHLVRRRGQEARLRCSPMKGHSHVYWYRQLPEEGLKFMVYLQKENIIDESGMPKERFSAEFPKEGPSILRIQQVVRGDSAAYFCASSPGQHYEQYFGPGTRLTVT.

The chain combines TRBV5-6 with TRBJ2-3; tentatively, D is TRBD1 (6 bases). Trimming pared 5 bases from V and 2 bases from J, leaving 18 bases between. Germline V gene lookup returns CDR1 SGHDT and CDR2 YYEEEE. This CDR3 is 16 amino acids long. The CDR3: CASRPSWTEDTDTQYF. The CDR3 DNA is TGTGCCAGCAGGCCAAGCTGGACAGAAGACACAGATACGCAGTATTTT. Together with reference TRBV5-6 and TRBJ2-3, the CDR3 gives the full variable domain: DAGVTQSPTHLIKTRGQQVTLRCSPKSGHDTVSWYQQALGQGPQFIFQYYEEEERQRGNFPDRFSGHQFPNYSSELNVNALLLGDSALYLCASRPSWTEDTDTQYFGPGTRLTVL.